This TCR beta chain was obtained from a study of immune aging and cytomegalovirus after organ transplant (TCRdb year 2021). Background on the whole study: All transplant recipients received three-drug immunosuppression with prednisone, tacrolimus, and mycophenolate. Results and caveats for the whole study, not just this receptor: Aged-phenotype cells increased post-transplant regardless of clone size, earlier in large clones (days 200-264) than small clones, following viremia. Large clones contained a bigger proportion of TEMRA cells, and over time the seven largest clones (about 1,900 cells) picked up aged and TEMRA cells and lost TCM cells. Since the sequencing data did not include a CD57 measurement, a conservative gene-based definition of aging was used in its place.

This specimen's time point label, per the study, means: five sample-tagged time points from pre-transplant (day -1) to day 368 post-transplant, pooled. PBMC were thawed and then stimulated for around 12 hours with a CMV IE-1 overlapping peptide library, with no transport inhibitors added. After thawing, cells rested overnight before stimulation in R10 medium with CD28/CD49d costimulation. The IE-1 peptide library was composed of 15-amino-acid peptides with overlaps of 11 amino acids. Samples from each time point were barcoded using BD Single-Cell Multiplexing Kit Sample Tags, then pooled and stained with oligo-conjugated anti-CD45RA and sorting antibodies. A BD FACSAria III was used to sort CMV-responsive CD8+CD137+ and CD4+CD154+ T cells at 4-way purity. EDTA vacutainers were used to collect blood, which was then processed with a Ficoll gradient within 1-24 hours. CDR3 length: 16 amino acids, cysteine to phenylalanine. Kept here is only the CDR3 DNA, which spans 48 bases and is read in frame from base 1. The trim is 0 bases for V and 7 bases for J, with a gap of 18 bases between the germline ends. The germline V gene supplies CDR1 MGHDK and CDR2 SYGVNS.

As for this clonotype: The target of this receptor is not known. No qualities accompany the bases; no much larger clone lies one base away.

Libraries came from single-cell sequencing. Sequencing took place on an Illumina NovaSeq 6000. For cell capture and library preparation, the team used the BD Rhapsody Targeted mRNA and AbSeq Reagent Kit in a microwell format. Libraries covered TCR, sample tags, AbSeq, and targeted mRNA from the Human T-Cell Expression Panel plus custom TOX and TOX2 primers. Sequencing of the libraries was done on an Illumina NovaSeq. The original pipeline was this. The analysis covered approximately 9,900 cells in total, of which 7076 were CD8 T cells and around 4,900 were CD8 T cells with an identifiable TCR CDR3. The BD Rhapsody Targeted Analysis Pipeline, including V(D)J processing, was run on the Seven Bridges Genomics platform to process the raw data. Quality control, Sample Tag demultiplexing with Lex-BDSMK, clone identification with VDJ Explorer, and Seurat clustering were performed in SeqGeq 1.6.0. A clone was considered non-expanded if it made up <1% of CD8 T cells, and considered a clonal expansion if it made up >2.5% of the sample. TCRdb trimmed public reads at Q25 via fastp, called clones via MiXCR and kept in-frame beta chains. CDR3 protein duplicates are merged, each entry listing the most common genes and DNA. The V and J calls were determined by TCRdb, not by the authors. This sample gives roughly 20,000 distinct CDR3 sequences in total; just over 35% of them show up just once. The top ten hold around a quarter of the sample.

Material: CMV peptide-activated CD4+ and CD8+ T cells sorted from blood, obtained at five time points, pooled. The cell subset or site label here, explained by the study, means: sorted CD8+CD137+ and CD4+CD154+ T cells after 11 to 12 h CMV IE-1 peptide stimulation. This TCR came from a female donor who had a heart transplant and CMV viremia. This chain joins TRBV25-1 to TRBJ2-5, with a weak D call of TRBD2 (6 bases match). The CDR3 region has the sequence CASSEYRGWGGGTQYF. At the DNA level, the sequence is TGTGCCAGCAGTGAATATCGAGGGTGGGGAGGTGGGACCCAGTACTTC.